Listed below are T cell receptor beta chains from one sample, sequenced in a study of blood T cell repertoires in COVID-19. The assay was immunoSEQ multiplex PCR, and TCRdb's table has in-frame clones only and misses some. The sample carries 100,000 to 150,000 clones, approximately 80% recorded once. The specimen was peripheral blood. Source of these receptors: a woman aged 45-65 years with acute or convalescent COVID-19. The CDR3 runs from the conserved cysteine through the conserved F or W. A D gene is named only where the DNA matches it firmly. Clone size appears in some rows only: once, few, many, or a class for an expanded clone.

J	D	V	size	CDR3	DNA
TRBJ1-2	NA	TRBV5-5	once	CASSLELGRGNYGYTF	TGTGCCAGCAGCTTGGAATTGGGCAGGGGAAACTATGGCTACACCTTC
TRBJ1-1	TRBD1	TRBV5-4	once	CASSTDRGIFMNTEAFF	TGTGCCAGCAGTACCGACAGGGGGATATTCATGAACACTGAAGCTTTCTTT
TRBJ2-5	TRBD2	TRBV7-8	NA	CASSLSVLAGAKEETQYF	TGTGCCAGCAGCTTATCTGTTTTAGCGGGGGCGAAGGAAGAGACCCAGTACTTC
TRBJ2-1	TRBD2	TRBV7-6	once	CASSTGEGNEQFF	TGTGCCAGCAGTACGGGGGAGGGCAATGAGCAGTTCTTC
TRBJ1-5	TRBD1	TRBV28	NA	CASGLPRDRGFSNQPQHF	TGTGCCAGCGGGTTGCCCCGGGACAGGGGGTTTAGCAATCAGCCCCAGCATTTT
TRBJ2-1	NA	TRBV7-6	NA	CASSLKASESYEQFF	TGTGCCAGCAGCTTGAAGGCTAGCGAGAGCTATGAGCAGTTCTTC
TRBJ1-2	TRBD1	TRBV6-5	NA	CASRRQGNYGYTF	TGTGCCAGCAGGCGACAGGGGAACTATGGCTACACCTTC
TRBJ2-5	TRBD2	TRBV3-1/TRBV3-2	once	CASSQNSGGRETQYF	TGTGCCAGCAGCCAGAATTCGGGGGGGCGAGAGACCCAGTACTTC
TRBJ1-1	NA	TRBV14	NA	CASSRAGTEAFF	TGTGCCAGCAGCCGGGCGGGCACTGAAGCTTTCTTT
TRBJ2-3	TRBD2	TRBV5-1	NA	CASISGGTTDTQYF	TGCGCCAGTATTAGCGGGGGGACCACAGATACGCAGTATTTT
TRBJ2-2	TRBD1	TRBV24-1	NA	CATSDLGTGATGELFF	TGTGCCACCAGTGATTTAGGGACAGGGGCCACCGGGGAGCTGTTTTTT
TRBJ1-5	TRBD1	TRBV27	NA	CASRPGQGGQPQHF	TGTGCCAGCAGACCGGGACAGGGAGGCCAGCCCCAGCATTTT
TRBJ1-3	NA	TRBV30	NA	CAWRESGNTIYF	TGTGCCTGGAGAGAGTCTGGAAACACCATATATTTT
TRBJ1-6	TRBD1	TRBV6-1	NA	CASSDRQGNSPLHF	TGTGCCAGCAGTGATAGACAGGGGAATTCACCCCTCCACTTT
TRBJ2-3	TRBD1	TRBV25-1	NA	CASSGVLGTGSTDTQYF	TGTGCCAGCAGTGGAGTTCTTGGGACAGGGAGCACAGATACGCAGTATTTT
TRBJ1-2	NA	TRBV2	NA	CASSDSRYGYTF	TGTGCCAGCAGTGACAGTCGCTATGGCTACACCTTC
TRBJ2-7	TRBD2	TRBV5-4	few	CASSLRTSVHEQYF	TGTGCCAGCAGCCTCCGGACTAGTGTTCACGAGCAGTACTTC
TRBJ1-1	NA	TRBV3-1/TRBV3-2	NA	CASSRRGGGNTEAFF	TGTGCCAGCAGCAGACGAGGGGGGGGGAACACTGAAGCTTTCTTT
TRBJ2-3	TRBD2	TRBV9	NA	CASSVMAGGGAGDTQYF	TGTGCCAGCAGCGTAATGGCGGGCGGGGGGGCCGGAGATACGCAGTATTTT
TRBJ1-1	TRBD1	TRBV10-3	once	CAISEETGEITEAFF	TGTGCCATCAGTGAGGAGACAGGGGAGATCACTGAAGCTTTCTTT
TRBJ1-2	NA	TRBV5-1	NA	CASSLDDRTGYTF	TGCGCCAGCAGCTTGGATGACAGGACTGGCTACACCTTC
TRBJ1-1	NA	TRBV20-1	NA	CSASFGLNTEAFF	TGCAGTGCTAGTTTTGGCCTGAACACTGAAGCTTTCTTT
TRBJ2-7	NA	TRBV3-1/TRBV3-2	NA	CASSQTPGNEQYF	TGTGCCAGCAGCCAAACCCCAGGGAATGAGCAGTACTTC
TRBJ1-2	TRBD1	TRBV6-5	NA	CASSRQGGGYTF	TGTGCCAGCAGTCGACAGGGCGGTGGCTACACCTTC
TRBJ1-2	TRBD1	TRBV9	NA	CASSPLRDREALNYGYTF	TGTGCCAGCAGCCCCCTCCGGGACAGGGAAGCCCTTAACTATGGCTACACCTTC
TRBJ1-1	NA	TRBV23-1	NA	CASSEGVNTEAFF	TGCGCCAGCAGCGAGGGGGTTAACACTGAAGCTTTCTTT
TRBJ2-2	NA	TRBV19	NA	CASNSDITPARELFF	TGTGCCAGTAATAGCGATATCACCCCCGCCCGGGAGCTGTTTTTT
TRBJ1-6	NA	TRBV27	NA	CASSPSQGRNSPLHF	TGTGCCAGCAGTCCCTCCCAGGGTAGGAATTCACCCCTCCACTTT
TRBJ1-1	NA	TRBV30	NA	CAWRRTEESEAFF	TGTGCCTGGAGGAGGACGGAGGAGTCTGAAGCTTTCTTT
TRBJ2-7	TRBD1	TRBV5-5	NA	CASSRQGFYEQYF	TGTGCCAGCAGCCGACAGGGTTTCTACGAGCAGTACTTC
TRBJ1-2	NA	TRBV19	NA	CASNDRIANYGYTF	TGTGCCAGTAATGACAGGATAGCTAACTATGGCTACACCTTC
TRBJ1-2	TRBD1	TRBV6-2/TRBV6-3	NA	CASSGTDYGYTF	TGTGCCAGCAGTGGGACAGACTATGGCTACACCTTC
TRBJ2-7	TRBD2	TRBV12-3/TRBV12-4	NA	CVPGGDIDEQYF	TGTGTCCCGGGGGGGGACATCGACGAGCAGTACTTC
TRBJ1-4	TRBD1	TRBV5-1	NA	CASCRTGDINEKLFF	TGCGCCAGTTGCCGAACAGGGGACATTAATGAAAAACTGTTTTTT
TRBJ2-1	TRBD2	TRBV24-1	NA	CATGGDGNNEQFF	TGTGCCACCGGGGGGGACGGCAACAATGAGCAGTTCTTC
TRBJ1-6	TRBD1	TRBV9	NA	CASSGTGGGSPLHF	TGTGCCAGCAGCGGGACAGGGGGAGGTTCACCCCTCCACTTT